What follows are 28 T cell receptor beta chains derived from one specimen sequenced in a study of T cell clonality in common variable immunodeficiency. Sequenced by immunoSEQ multiplex PCR; TCRdb stores in-frame clones only, minus some. The table records approximately 35,000 clones without singletons, the ten largest covering 6.7%. Whole-study findings and limits: Reportedly, TCR beta sequences from common variable immunodeficiency showed fewer deletions and N-nucleotide insertions.

Antigens for these TCRs are unknown. Input material: peripheral blood mononuclear cells. Receptor source: a human donor with common variable immunodeficiency.

This clone was seen many times. The sequenced fragment ends 3 residues before the CDR3 boundary, so the rest is inferred from the germline J gene. The chain combines TRBV11-3 with TRBJ1-5; no clear D. From germline, CDR1 is SGHNT and CDR2 YENEEA. CDR3 length: 15 amino acids. V was clipped by 1 base and J by 2 bases, with 9 bases between them. The covered CDR3 bases are TGTGCCAGCAGCTTAGCGGGGAGGGGCAATCAGCCC. Translation gives CASSLAGRGNQP. The entire CDR3 reads CASSLAGRGNQPQHF.

This clone occurred many times. The observed sequence ends 3 residues before the CDR3 terminus, with the missing tail filled in from the germline J gene. This chain links TRBV27 with TRBJ2-7; D may be TRBD1 (6 bases). The CDR3 totals 16 residues. Deletions cut 0 bases from V and 4 bases from J, with 16 bases between. Germline V lookup: CDR1 MNHEY, CDR2 SMNVEV (reference sequence). CDR3 DNA (partial): TGTGCCAGCAGTTTATCCCGACAGGCTTCCCTTTACGAG. It translates to CASSLSRQASLYE. The CDR3 as a whole reads CASSLSRQASLYEQYF.

This clone was recorded a few times. The CDR3 loop is CASSLYYEQYF. The DNA read from the CDR3 is TGTGCCAGCAGCTTGTACTACGAG. The chain is built from TRBV5-4 and TRBJ2-7; the D is unclear. From the germline J gene comes the end of the CDR3, since the read stops 3 residues before it. Germline loops: CDR1 SGHNT, CDR2 YYREEE (reference sequence). The V end was cut by 1 base, the J end by 3 bases, with 2 bases between. The CDR3 loop spans 11 amino acids.

Concerning this clone itself: Coverage ceases 3 residues before the CDR3 finishes, and the germline J gene fills in the end. V usage is TRBV25-1 and J usage is TRBJ2-7; D uncertain. This CDR3 has 12 amino acids. Germline CDR1 reads MGHDK; CDR2 reads SYGVNS. V lost 0 bases and J lost 4, with 4 bases in between. CDR3 bases read: TGTGCCAGCAGTGAATATCGGTACGAG. Protein product: CASSEYRYE. The whole CDR3 reads CASSEYRYEQYF.

Turning to this clone: The read ends 3 residues early relative to the CDR3; the germline J gene fills the gap. The V call is TRBV30, the J call TRBJ1-2; a possible D gene is TRBD1 (6 bases). V lost 3 bases, J lost 4 bases, and 12 bases lay in between. CDR3 length: 13 residues. Germline V gene lookup returns CDR1 GTSNPN and CDR2 SVGIG (reference sequence). CDR3 region: CAWRGGAGYGYTF. The covered CDR3 bases are TGTGCCTGGAGGGGGGGGGCCGGCTATGGC.

Concerning this clone: Read data end 3 residues before the CDR3 end; the end is taken from the germline J gene. The J gene is TRBJ1-3, the V gene TRBV19; a possible D gene is TRBD1 (5 bases). CDR1 and CDR2 from the germline V gene are LNHDA and SQIVND (reference sequence). V lost 10 bases and J lost 0, with 16 bases in between. The CDR3 runs 15 residues. CDR3 region: CATLGVLASGNTIYF. CDR3 DNA, as far as it was read: TGTGCCACATTAGGGGTTTTGGCCTCTGGAAACACC.

Within the sample, this clone is medium-sized. The read ends 3 residues early relative to the CDR3; the germline J gene fills the gap. The chain is built from TRBV20-1 and TRBJ1-2; the D gene is possibly TRBD1 (5 bases). The V gene lost 1 base and the J gene lost 5 bases, with 14 bases spanning the gap. The CDR3 has 14 residues. The germline CDR1 and CDR2 sequences are DFQATT and SNEGSKA (reference sequence). CDR3: CSARVTGVIYGYTF. CDR3 DNA, as far as it was read: TGCAGTGCTAGAGTCACAGGAGTTATTTATGGC.

Note on this clone: The read is 3 residues too short to cover the CDR3 end, so that end is filled in from the germline J gene. The chain recombines TRBV19 with TRBJ1-1; 9 positions match TRBD1. The ends lost 5 bases at V and 2 bases at J; junction bases unmatched: 6. Germline V gene data show CDR1 as LNHDA and CDR2 as SQIVND (reference sequence). The length of the CDR3 is 15 residues. The CDR3 is CASSGSGQGNTEAFF. CDR3 DNA (partial): TGTGCCAGTAGTGGATCGGGACAGGGTAACACTGAA.

This clone was seen ten or more times. The DNA ends 3 residues before the CDR3 does, and the rest of the CDR3 is filled in from the germline J gene. The V call is TRBV18, the J call TRBJ1-1; a possible D gene is TRBD1 (5 bases). Germline values: CDR1 KGHSH, CDR2 LQKENI. Trimming shortened V by 3 bases and J by 1 base, and 9 bases separated the two germline ends. This CDR3 spans 14 amino acids. CDR3 residues: CASSPAGKNTEAFF. The part of the CDR3 DNA that was read is TGTGCCAGCTCACCGGCAGGGAAGAACACTGAA.

Comments on this clone: Sequencing ends 3 residues short of the CDR3 end; the germline J gene provides the rest. The rearrangement joins TRBV30 to TRBJ1-1; 8 bases are shared with TRBD1. J was trimmed by 4 bases and V by 8 bases; bases with no gene match: 6. CDR1 and CDR2 (germline): GTSNPN, SVGIG (reference sequence). This CDR3 comprises 12 residues. CDR3 DNA, as far as it was read: TGTGCCAGCGGGACAGGCAGCACTGAA. Amino acids: CASGTGSTE. The whole CDR3 protein is CASGTGSTEAFF.

This clone has a count of ten or more. The CDR3 end is not reached by the read, which stops 3 residues before it; the germline J gene fills it in. The chain recombines TRBV24-1 with TRBJ2-6; 8 bases match TRBD1. V lost 3 bases to trimming and J lost 0 bases; unmatched junction nucleotides: 9. The CDR3 covers 19 residues. The V gene's germline CDR1 is KGHDR and CDR2 SFDVKD. CDR3 loop: CATSDTTGTGGSGANVLTF. The CDR3 bases that were read are TGTGCCACCAGTGATACAACCGGGACAGGTGGCTCTGGGGCCAACGTC.

This clone has a count of ten or more. The read terminates 3 residues before the CDR3 end, so the remaining end is supplied by the germline J gene. V gene TRBV14 combines with J gene TRBJ1-1; 9 bases are a match to TRBD1. Germline values: CDR1 SGHDN, CDR2 FVKESK. This CDR3 has 16 residues. The V and J ends lost 4 bases and 0 bases, in that order; junction bases with no gene match: 6. Partial CDR3 DNA: TGTGCCAGCAGCCGAGGGACAGGGACTTTGAACACTGAA. Translated: CASSRGTGTLNTE. Given in full, the CDR3 is CASSRGTGTLNTEAFF.

This clone has ten or more counts. Read data end 3 residues before the CDR3 end; the end is taken from the germline J gene. J is TRBJ1-5 and V is TRBV20-1, with TRBD1 matching over 7 bases. Germline CDR1 and CDR2: DFQATT and SNEGSKA (reference sequence). The CDR3 covers 17 residues. V shed 6 bases, J shed 2 bases, and the junction held 16 bases outside the gene matches. The CDR3 bases that were read are TGCAGTGCCCCCGTGGCAGGGGGTGCAATGGGCAATCAGCCC. It is translated as CSAPVAGGAMGNQP. The full CDR3 is CSAPVAGGAMGNQPQHF.

This clone was found many times. The CDR3 end falls 3 residues outside the read, so it is completed with the germline J gene. The chain combines TRBV5-1 with TRBJ1-1; 9 positions match TRBD1. Losses at the gene ends were 5 bases for V and 4 bases for J; bases not matched to a gene: 9. Germline V gives CDR1 SGHRS, CDR2 YFSETQ. This CDR3 has 15 amino acids. CDR3 region: CASRELQGAGTEAFF. CDR3 bases read: TGCGCCAGCAGGGAGTTACAGGGGGCGGGCACTGAA.

In its sample, this clone is medium-sized. The observed sequence ends 3 residues before the CDR3 terminus, with the missing tail filled in from the germline J gene. V gene TRBV30 combines with J gene TRBJ2-2; the D is unclear. Germline lookup yields CDR1 GTSNPN and CDR2 SVGIG (reference sequence). Between the trimmed V and J ends, which lost 3 bases and 2 bases, there was a span of 4 bases. This CDR3 has 12 residues. Partial CDR3 DNA: TGTGCCTGGAGCGTCAACACCGGGGAG. It yields the protein CAWSVNTGE. The whole CDR3 region reads CAWSVNTGELFF.

The CDR3 is CASSSGLAGEGETQYF. Incomplete CDR3 DNA: TGTGCCAGCAGCTCGGGACTAGCGGGAGAAGGGGAGACC. The genes are TRBV2 and TRBJ2-5, with 14 bases lining up with TRBD2. Sequencing ends 3 residues short of the CDR3 end; the germline J gene provides the rest. The J segment lost 5 bases and the V segment lost 6 bases, leaving 8 bases of the junction unmatched. The CDR3 covers 16 residues. CDR1 and CDR2 (germline): SNHLY, FYNNEI.

This clone was counted many times. The CDR3 extends 3 residues past the end of the read, so its final part is completed from the germline J gene. The chain is built from TRBV12-3 or TRBV12-4 and TRBJ2-1, with 9 nucleotides matching TRBD1. After removal of 8 bases from V and 1 base from J, the junction contained 12 bases not matched to a gene. The CDR3 is 17 residues long. The CDR3 loop is CASGTGTGIGSYNEQFF. The CDR3 bases that were read are TGTGCCAGCGGAACCGGGACAGGGATCGGTTCCTACAATGAG.

This clone was seen a handful of times. The read ends 3 residues early relative to the CDR3; the germline J gene fills the gap. V gene TRBV7-8 combines with J gene TRBJ2-3; 8 bases agree with TRBD1. Trimming took 1 base from V and 0 from J; bases not matched to a gene: 6. In germline, CDR1 is SGHVS, CDR2 FQNEAQ. The CDR3 runs 17 residues. Partial CDR3 DNA: TGTGCCAGCAGCTTAGATGGACAGGGCATCAGCACAGATACG. Translation gives CASSLDGQGISTDT. In full, the CDR3 reads CASSLDGQGISTDTQYF.

This clone was observed a handful of times. The read falls 3 residues short of the CDR3 end, and the missing part is taken from the germline J gene. V is TRBV7-9 and J is TRBJ2-1; no definite D call. Trimming pared 6 bases from V and 9 bases from J, leaving 15 bases between. The CDR3 extends over 13 amino acids. Germline CDR1 SEHNR, CDR2 FQNEAQ (reference sequence). The DNA read from the CDR3 is TGTGCCAGCAGTGTTGACCCGTCGGGTGAG. Residues: CASSVDPSGE. The full CDR3 reads CASSVDPSGEQFF.

By its share, this clone is medium-sized. The read falls 3 residues short of the CDR3 end, and the missing part is taken from the germline J gene. V is TRBV29-1 and J is TRBJ2-3; possible D gene TRBD1, 5 bases. V lost 3 bases and J lost 7, with 20 bases in between. CDR3 length: 15 amino acids. Germline lookup yields CDR1 SQVTM and CDR2 ANQGSEA. CDR3 DNA, as far as it was read: TGCAGCGTTGAGCCTCCAGGCAGGGAAGAATATACG. Amino acid sequence: CSVEPPGREEYT. The entire CDR3 reads CSVEPPGREEYTQYF.

The sample holds many counts of this clone. The read halts 3 residues ahead of the CDR3 end, with the missing end drawn from the germline J gene. The gene calls are TRBV12-3 or TRBV12-4 and TRBJ2-4; 10 bases map to TRBD2. The V and J ends lost 3 bases and 0 bases, in that order; junction bases with no gene match: 11. CDR3 length: 19 amino acids. The DNA read from the CDR3 is TGTGCCAGCAGTTTCCCGATCCTAGCGGGGGAACTAGCCAAAAACATT. It codes for CASSFPILAGELAKNI. The CDR3 reads in full as CASSFPILAGELAKNIQYF.

This clone showed up just a few times. The sequenced part of the CDR3 DNA is TGTGCCAGCTCCCGCTACTCCGGGACTAGCGATGCAGAGACC. It specifies CASSRYSGTSDAET. The full CDR3 sequence reads CASSRYSGTSDAETQYF. The chain employs TRBV18 and TRBJ2-5; 10 bases are shared with TRBD2. The sequence runs out 3 residues before the end of the CDR3; the remainder is reconstructed from the germline J gene. In germline, CDR1 is KGHSH, CDR2 LQKENI. The CDR3 contains 17 residues. V dropped 6 bases and J dropped 4; count of bases not matched to a gene: 14.

This clone was observed at least ten times. Read data end 3 residues before the CDR3 end; the end is taken from the germline J gene. The genes are TRBV20-1 and TRBJ2-3; 10 bases line up with TRBD2. The CDR3 spans 15 residues. With 5 bases clipped from V and 3 bases from J, the junction kept 8 bases outside the gene matches. Germline values: CDR1 DFQATT, CDR2 SNEGSKA (reference sequence). This CDR3 is CSAFLTSGVTDTQYF. The covered CDR3 bases are TGCAGTGCTTTTTTAACTAGCGGGGTAACAGATACG.

This clone was recorded many times. The read finishes 3 residues shy of the CDR3 end, and the germline J gene is used to complete it. V usage is TRBV9 and J usage is TRBJ1-4; the match to TRBD1 covers 9 bases. The ends lost 3 bases at V and 5 bases at J; junction bases unmatched: 5. The CDR3 length is 15 residues. In germline, CDR1 is SGDLS, CDR2 YYNGEE. The CDR3: CASSASGTGNEKLFF. The DNA read from the CDR3 is TGTGCCAGCAGCGCGTCCGGGACAGGGAATGAAAAA. The full variable domain, rest sourced from reference TRBV9 and TRBJ1-4, is DSGVTQTPKHLITATGQRVTLRCSPRSGDLSVYWYQQSLDQGLQFLIQYYNGEERAKGNILERFSAQQFPDLHSELNLSSLELGDSALYFCASSASGTGNEKLFFGSGTQLSVL.

As to this clone: Read data end 3 residues before the CDR3 end; the end is taken from the germline J gene. V and J are TRBV19 and TRBJ2-7, with D perhaps matching TRBD1 (6 bases). The CDR3 contains 16 residues. The germline V gene encodes CDR1 LNHDA and CDR2 SQIVND (reference sequence). V was cut by 3 bases and J by 0 bases, with 15 bases left in between. CDR3 bases read: TGTGCCAGTAGTATCCGCGGACAGTGGAGCTCCTACGAG. Encoded protein: CASSIRGQWSSYE. The complete CDR3 protein is CASSIRGQWSSYEQYF.

This clone was detected ten times or more. The read stops 3 residues short of the end of the CDR3; the missing end is completed from the germline J gene. V gene TRBV18 combines with J gene TRBJ1-3; D remains unclear. Germline V gene lookup returns CDR1 KGHSH and CDR2 LQKENI. The CDR3 consists of 17 residues. The germline V and J ends were trimmed by 5 bases and 0 bases, with 17 bases remaining between them. The covered CDR3 bases are TGTGCCAGCTCATCATCCCCGACTGCAAGCTCTGGAAACACC. Translation gives CASSSSPTASSGNT. In full, the CDR3 is CASSSSPTASSGNTIYF.

Details on this clone: The missing CDR3 end, 3 residues past where the read stops, is filled in from the germline J gene. The chain has TRBV11-3 and TRBJ1-2; D is possibly TRBD1 (6 bases). CDR3 length: 13 residues. Per germline, CDR1 SGHNT and CDR2 YENEEA. The germline V and J ends were trimmed by 5 bases and 3 bases, with 10 bases remaining between them. The sequenced CDR3 bases are TGTGCCAGCAGCACACAGGGATACTATGGC. This translates into CASSTQGYYG. The entire CDR3 sequence reads CASSTQGYYGYTF.

This clone has a count of ten or more. The DNA ends 3 residues before the CDR3 does, and the rest of the CDR3 is filled in from the germline J gene. The gene calls are TRBV10-3 and TRBJ2-1, with TRBD1 matching 8 bases. Germline V CDR1 and CDR2: ENHRY, SYGVKD. The CDR3 contains 11 residues. The junction had 2 bases not matched to a gene; V was cut back by 7 bases and J by 9 bases. CDR3 DNA (partial): TGTGCCATCACCGACAGGGGTGAG. Translating gives CAITDRGE. The complete CDR3 sequence is CAITDRGEQFF.